This TCR beta chain originates from a study of blood T cell repertoires in COVID-19. The CDR3 extends over 14 amino acids. In germline, CDR1 is LGHNA, CDR2 YSLEER. Unmatched junction bases numbered 1, after V lost 3 bases and J lost 0 bases. Original analysis: Estimation of nucleated cell counts relied on the amplification of reference gene primers. Method: immunoSEQ multiplex PCR; TCRdb's copy keeps in-frame clones and lacks some. V, J and clone size are those of that table, while D and trimming were read from the DNA. The sample has 200,000 to 250,000 clones; 86% are singletons. The TCR sequence derives from a woman aged 40 to 55 with acute COVID-19. The sample comprised PBMCs or T cells enriched from blood (not recorded which). The chain uses TRBV4-3 and TRBJ2-5; TRBD2 agrees at 7 bases. The CDR3 loop reads CASSQREYQETQYF. The CDR3 DNA reads TGCGCCAGCAGCCAGCGGGAGTACCAAGAGACCCAGTACTTC.